One and the same sample provided the 13 T cell receptor beta chains below, sequenced in a study of Ad26.COV2.S vaccination and SARS-CoV-2 variants (dated by TCRdb to the early 2020s). The method was the immunoSEQ multiplex PCR assay. The source is immuneACCESS, and TCRdb retained only in-frame sequences with V and J called. Part of the clones is not carried over; for the studies checked, unresolved V genes explain less than half of this, and the remainder is unexplained. The sample table lists approximately 500,000 clones, around 88% of them with a count of one. The ten largest account for around 13% of the sample. The label giving this sample's treatment or condition can be read as: some 19 received Ad26.COV2.S at low or high dose, single or two shots; about 5 received placebo; per-sample allocation not given. For vaccine and placebo recipients, the sequenced repertoires came from samples collected on day 63 after the first injection.

Source: peripheral blood, taken in a trial of Ad26.COV2.S vaccine versus placebo. Every receptor here comes from a person aged 18-60 years who received the Ad26.COV2.S COVID-19 vaccine or a placebo.

This clone was detected once. The genes are TRBV6-2 or TRBV6-3 and TRBJ2-7, with a weak D call TRBD2 (5 bases). The CDR3 consists of 15 residues. Trimming removed 7 bases from V and 7 bases from J, with 23 bases in between. Germline loops: CDR1 MNHEY, CDR2 SVGEGT. In DNA form, the CDR3 reads TGTGCCAGCATCCCGTCGGGCGCCTCATCGGGGGAGCAGTACTTC. Translating gives CASIPSGASSGEQYF.

The V gene is TRBV27, the J gene TRBJ1-5; 8 bases agree with TRBD1. V shed 10 bases, J shed 7 bases, and the junction held 12 bases outside the gene matches. The CDR3 has 14 residues. Looked up from germline, CDR1 is MNHEY and CDR2 is SMNVEV (reference sequence). The CDR3 DNA is TGTGCCACCTCGGACAGGGTAGTAGGGCAGCCCCAGCATTTT. It codes for CATSDRVVGQPQHF.

This chain connects TRBV20-1 to TRBJ2-3, with D hard to call. The germline V gene encodes CDR1 DFQATT and CDR2 SNEGSKA (reference sequence). The CDR3 covers 14 residues. V was pared by 3 bases and J by 4 bases, with 14 bases between. CDR3 residues: CSASRVPPADTQYF. CDR3 nucleotides: TGCAGTGCTAGTCGTGTCCCCCCCGCAGATACGCAGTATTTT.

The chain carries TRBV29-1 and TRBJ1-4, with 7 bases identical to TRBD1. V lost 6 bases, J lost 8 bases, and 12 bases stayed unmatched. Germline V gives CDR1 SQVTM, CDR2 ANQGSEA. This CDR3 is built from 14 residues. The DNA of the CDR3 is TGCAGCGTAAGCCCGGGAACCAGGGGGGAAAAACTGTTTTTT. Translated: CSVSPGTRGEKLFF.

The rearrangement links TRBV3-1 (or the pseudogene TRBV3-2) to TRBJ1-1; no clear D gene. V lost 0 bases and J 10 bases, leaving 21 bases between the germline ends. Germline lookup yields CDR1 LGHDT and CDR2 YNNKEL (reference sequence). This CDR3 comprises 16 residues. CDR3 loop: CASSQDEFSSPGGAFF. As DNA, the CDR3 is TGTGCCAGCAGCCAAGATGAGTTTAGTTCTCCGGGCGGAGCTTTCTTT.

The gene calls are TRBV7-9 and TRBJ1-2; possible D gene TRBD1, 5 bases. Germline lookup yields CDR1 SEHNR and CDR2 FQNEAQ (reference sequence). This CDR3 has 17 residues. With 3 bases removed from V and 5 bases from J, the gap between germline ends came to 22 bases. The CDR3 DNA reads TGTGCCAGCAGCTTCTCCCGCAGCCGAAGAGGGGAATATGGCTACACCTTC. Translated, it gives CASSFSRSRRGEYGYTF.

In its sample, this clone was seen once. The rearrangement joins TRBV7-2 to TRBJ2-1, with 7 bases that match TRBD2. Looked up from germline, CDR1 is SGHTA and CDR2 is FQGNSA. The CDR3 sequence is 15 residues long. The J segment lost 6 bases and the V segment lost 5 bases, leaving 10 bases of the junction unmatched. Here the CDR3 reads CASSGEPGGGNEQFF. The CDR3 coding sequence is TGTGCCAGCAGCGGTGAGCCGGGCGGGGGCAATGAGCAGTTCTTC.

This chain links TRBV2 with TRBJ1-1; D uncertain. V was cut by 2 bases and J by 8 bases, with 6 bases left in between. CDR1 is SNHLY, CDR2 FYNNEI, per germline. The CDR3 runs 11 residues. In DNA, the CDR3 is TGTGCCAGCAGTGAAAGCAGGGAAGCTTTCTTT. Its translation is CASSESREAFF.

The V call is TRBV5-6, the J call TRBJ2-6, with D possibly TRBD1 on 6 matching bases. The CDR3 loop spans 19 amino acids. CDR1 and CDR2 (germline): SGHDT, YYEEEE. Between the trimmed V and J ends, which lost 4 bases and 0 bases, there was a span of 20 bases. This CDR3 reads CASSQTAGTTYSGANVLTF. CDR3 nucleotide sequence: TGTGCCAGCAGCCAAACAGCCGGGACAACCTACTCTGGGGCCAACGTCCTGACTTTC.

In this sample, this clone turned up a few times. The chain links TRBV28 to TRBJ1-2; 10 nucleotides agree with TRBD1. CDR3 length: 10 residues. Germline trimming cut 8 bases from V and 12 bases from J; bases unmatched to any gene: 3. Germline lookup yields CDR1 MDHEN and CDR2 SYDVKM. The CDR3 DNA follows: TGTGCCAGCGGGACAGGGGTGAACACCTTC. Protein product: CASGTGVNTF.

CDR3 DNA: TGTGCCAGCTCAAGTAGCTTGGGACTAGCGGGGAACGAGCAGTACTTC. This encodes CASSSSLGLAGNEQYF. V usage is TRBV18 and J usage is TRBJ2-7; 13 positions agree with TRBD2. The junction had 9 bases not matched to a gene; V was cut back by 5 bases and J by 5 bases. The CDR3 contains 16 residues. CDR1 and CDR2 from the germline V gene are KGHSH and LQKENI. The whole variable domain, filled in from reference TRBV18 and TRBJ2-7, reads NAGVMQNPRHLVRRRGQEARLRCSPMKGHSHVYWYRQLPEEGLKFMVYLQKENIIDESGMPKERFSAEFPKEGPSILRIQQVVRGDSAAYFCASSSSLGLAGNEQYFGPGTRLTVT.

Points on this clone: Other DNA sequences in the same sample also yield this CDR3. This rearrangement joins TRBV28 to TRBJ2-7, with D maybe TRBD2 (6 bases). Germline lookup yields CDR1 MDHEN and CDR2 SYDVKM. V shed 6 bases and J shed 3 bases, with 12 bases lying between them. The CDR3 totals 13 residues. The CDR3 DNA reads as TGTGCCAGCAGCCGCGGGACCGTCTACGAGCAGTACTTC. It encodes CASSRGTVYEQYF.

This clone appeared a single time. The genes are TRBV6-2 or TRBV6-3 and TRBJ2-5; 14 positions agree with TRBD2. With V trimmed by 4 bases and J by 2 bases, 9 bases remained unmatched. There are 18 residues in the CDR3. Looked up from germline, CDR1 is MNHEY and CDR2 is SVGEGT. CDR3 nucleotide sequence: TGTGCCAGCAGTTTCCTCGGACTAGCGGGAGGCCCTCAAGAGACCCAGTACTTC. Encoded protein: CASSFLGLAGGPQETQYF.